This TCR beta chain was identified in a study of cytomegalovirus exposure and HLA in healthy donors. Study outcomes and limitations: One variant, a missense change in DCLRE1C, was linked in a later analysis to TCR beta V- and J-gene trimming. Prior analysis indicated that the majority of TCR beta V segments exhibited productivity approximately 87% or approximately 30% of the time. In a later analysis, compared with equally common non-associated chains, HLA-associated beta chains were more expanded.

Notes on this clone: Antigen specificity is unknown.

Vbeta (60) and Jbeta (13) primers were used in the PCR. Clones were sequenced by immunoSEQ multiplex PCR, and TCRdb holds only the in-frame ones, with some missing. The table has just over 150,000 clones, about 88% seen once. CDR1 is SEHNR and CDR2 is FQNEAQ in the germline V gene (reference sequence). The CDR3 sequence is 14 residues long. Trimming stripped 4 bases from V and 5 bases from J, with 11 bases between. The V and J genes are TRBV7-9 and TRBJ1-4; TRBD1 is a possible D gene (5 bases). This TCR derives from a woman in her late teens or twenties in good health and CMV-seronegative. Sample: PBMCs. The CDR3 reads CASSSTGGNEKLFF. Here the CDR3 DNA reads TGTGCCAGCAGCTCCACAGGTGGGAATGAAAAACTGTTTTTT.